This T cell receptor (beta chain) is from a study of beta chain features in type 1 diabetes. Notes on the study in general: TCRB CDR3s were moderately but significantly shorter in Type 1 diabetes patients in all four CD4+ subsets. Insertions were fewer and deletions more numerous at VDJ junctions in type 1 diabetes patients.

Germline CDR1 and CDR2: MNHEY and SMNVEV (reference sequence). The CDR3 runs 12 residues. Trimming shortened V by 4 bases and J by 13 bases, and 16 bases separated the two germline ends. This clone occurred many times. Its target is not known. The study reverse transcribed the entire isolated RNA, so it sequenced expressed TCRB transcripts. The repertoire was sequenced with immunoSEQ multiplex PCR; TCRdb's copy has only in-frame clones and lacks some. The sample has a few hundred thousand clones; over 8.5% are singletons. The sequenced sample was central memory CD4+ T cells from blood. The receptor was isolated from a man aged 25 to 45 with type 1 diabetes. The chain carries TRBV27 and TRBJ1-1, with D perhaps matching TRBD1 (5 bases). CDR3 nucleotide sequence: TGTGCCAGCAGTTCCCATGGGGGTCTCGTTTTCTTT. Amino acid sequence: CASSSHGGLVFF.